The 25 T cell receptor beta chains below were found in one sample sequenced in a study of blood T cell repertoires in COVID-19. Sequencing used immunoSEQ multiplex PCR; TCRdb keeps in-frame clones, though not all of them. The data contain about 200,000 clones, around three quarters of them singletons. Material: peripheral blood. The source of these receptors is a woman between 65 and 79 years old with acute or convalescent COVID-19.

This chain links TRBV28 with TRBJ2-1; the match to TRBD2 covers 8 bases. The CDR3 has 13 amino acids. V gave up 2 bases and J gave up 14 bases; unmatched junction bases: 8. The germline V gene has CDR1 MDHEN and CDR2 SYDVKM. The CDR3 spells CASSLAIAGNKFF. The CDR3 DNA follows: TGTGCCAGCAGTTTAGCCATAGCGGGGAACAAGTTCTTC.

As DNA, the CDR3 is TGTGCCAGTAGCACTGGACAGGGAATACCTAATGAAAAACTGTTTTTT. Encoded protein: CASSTGQGIPNEKLFF. The J gene is TRBJ1-4, the V gene TRBV19; 8 bases align to TRBD1. The germline gives CDR1 LNHDA, CDR2 SQIVND (reference sequence). The CDR3 loop spans 16 amino acids. The V segment lost 6 bases and the J segment 3 bases; nucleotides outside the gene matches: 9.

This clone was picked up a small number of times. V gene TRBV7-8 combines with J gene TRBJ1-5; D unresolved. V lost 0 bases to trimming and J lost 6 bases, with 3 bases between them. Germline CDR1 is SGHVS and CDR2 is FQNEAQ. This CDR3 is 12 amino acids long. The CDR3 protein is CASSLASQPQHF. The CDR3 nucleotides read TGTGCCAGCAGCTTAGCCAGTCAGCCCCAGCATTTT.

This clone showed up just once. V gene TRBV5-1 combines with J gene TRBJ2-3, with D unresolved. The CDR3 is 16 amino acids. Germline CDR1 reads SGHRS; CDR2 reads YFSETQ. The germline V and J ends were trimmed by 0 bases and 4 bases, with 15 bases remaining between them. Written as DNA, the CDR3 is TGCGCCAGCAGCTTGGCCGTCGGTCTAGAGGCAGATACGCAGTATTTT. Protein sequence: CASSLAVGLEADTQYF. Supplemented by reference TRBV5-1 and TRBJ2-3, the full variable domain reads KAGVTQTPRYLIKTRGQQVTLSCSPISGHRSVSWYQQTPGQGLQFLFEYFSETQRNKGNFPGRFSGRQFSNSRSEMNVSTLELGDSALYLCASSLAVGLEADTQYFGPGTRLTVL.

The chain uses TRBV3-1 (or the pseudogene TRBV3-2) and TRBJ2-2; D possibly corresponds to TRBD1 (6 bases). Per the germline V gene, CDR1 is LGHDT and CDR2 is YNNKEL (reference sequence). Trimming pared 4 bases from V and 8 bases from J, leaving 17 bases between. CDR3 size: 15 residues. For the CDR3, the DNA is TGTGCCAGCAGCCGTCCGGGACAACCAAGTGGGGAGCTGTTTTTT. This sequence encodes CASSRPGQPSGELFF.

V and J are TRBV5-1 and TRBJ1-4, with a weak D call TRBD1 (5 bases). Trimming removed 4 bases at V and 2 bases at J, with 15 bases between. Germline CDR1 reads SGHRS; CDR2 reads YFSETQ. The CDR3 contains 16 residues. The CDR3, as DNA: TGCGCCAGCAGCCCGGGGGGGAGAGGGACTAATGAAAAACTGTTTTTT. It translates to CASSPGGRGTNEKLFF.

The CDR3 bases are TGTGCCAGCAGCCAAACCTCCCCGGGACAGGGGGCTGGTGGCTACACCTTC. It specifies CASSQTSPGQGAGGYTF. The rearrangement links TRBV3-1 (or the pseudogene TRBV3-2) to TRBJ1-2; 12 bases line up with TRBD1. With 2 bases clipped from V and 7 bases from J, the junction kept 11 bases outside the gene matches. The CDR3 is made up of 17 amino acids. CDR1 and CDR2 (germline): LGHDT, YNNKEL (reference sequence).

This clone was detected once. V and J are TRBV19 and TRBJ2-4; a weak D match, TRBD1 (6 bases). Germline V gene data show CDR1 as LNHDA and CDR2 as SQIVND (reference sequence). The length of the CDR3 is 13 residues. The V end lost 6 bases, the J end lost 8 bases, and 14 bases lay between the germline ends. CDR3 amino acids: CASRQDRLDIQYF. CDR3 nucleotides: TGTGCCAGTAGGCAAGACAGGTTGGACATTCAGTACTTC.

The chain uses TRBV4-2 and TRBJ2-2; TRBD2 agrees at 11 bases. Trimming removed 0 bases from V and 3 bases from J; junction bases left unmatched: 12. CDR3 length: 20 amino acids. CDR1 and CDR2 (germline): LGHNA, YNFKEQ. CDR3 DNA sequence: TGTGCCAGCAGCCAAGATCCATTAGCGGGAGGGCCGTTGGACACCGGGGAGCTGTTTTTT. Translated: CASSQDPLAGGPLDTGELFF.

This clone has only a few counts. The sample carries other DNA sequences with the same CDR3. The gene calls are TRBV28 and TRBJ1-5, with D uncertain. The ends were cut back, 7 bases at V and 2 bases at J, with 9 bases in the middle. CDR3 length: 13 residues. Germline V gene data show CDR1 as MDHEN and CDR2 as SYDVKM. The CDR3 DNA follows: TGTGCCAGCAAGAGAGGAGGCAATCAGCCCCAGCATTTT. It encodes CASKRGGNQPQHF. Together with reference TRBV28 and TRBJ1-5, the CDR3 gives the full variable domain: DVKVTQSSRYLVKRTGEKVFLECVQDMDHENMFWYRQDPGLGLRLIYFSYDVKMKEKGDIPEGYSVSREKKERFSLILESASTNQTSMYLCASKRGGNQPQHFGDGTRLSIL.

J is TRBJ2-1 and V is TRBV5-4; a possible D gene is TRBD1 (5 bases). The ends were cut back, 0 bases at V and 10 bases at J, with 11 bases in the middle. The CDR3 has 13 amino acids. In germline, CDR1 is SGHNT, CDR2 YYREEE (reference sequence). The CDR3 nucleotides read TGTGCCAGCAGCTTGGTTGGGGCGAACGAGCAGTTCTTC. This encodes CASSLVGANEQFF.

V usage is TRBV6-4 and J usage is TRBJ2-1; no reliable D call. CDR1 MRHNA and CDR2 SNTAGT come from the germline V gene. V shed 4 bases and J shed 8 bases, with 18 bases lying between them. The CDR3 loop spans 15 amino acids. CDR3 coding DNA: TGTGCCAGCAGTGGCGTTCGAACTCCGGGTGATGAGCAGTTCTTC. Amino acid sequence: CASSGVRTPGDEQFF.

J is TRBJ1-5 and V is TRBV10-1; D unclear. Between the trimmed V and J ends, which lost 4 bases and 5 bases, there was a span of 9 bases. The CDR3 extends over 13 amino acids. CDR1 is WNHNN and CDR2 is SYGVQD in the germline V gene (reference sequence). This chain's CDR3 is CASSAIPDQPQHF. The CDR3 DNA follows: TGCGCCAGCAGTGCGATCCCGGATCAGCCCCAGCATTTT.

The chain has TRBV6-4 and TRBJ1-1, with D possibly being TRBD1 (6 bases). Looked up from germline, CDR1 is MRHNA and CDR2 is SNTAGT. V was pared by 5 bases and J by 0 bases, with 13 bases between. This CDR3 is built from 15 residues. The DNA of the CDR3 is TGTGCCAGCAGTCCCGACAGGTACATGAACACTGAAGCTTTCTTT. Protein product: CASSPDRYMNTEAFF.

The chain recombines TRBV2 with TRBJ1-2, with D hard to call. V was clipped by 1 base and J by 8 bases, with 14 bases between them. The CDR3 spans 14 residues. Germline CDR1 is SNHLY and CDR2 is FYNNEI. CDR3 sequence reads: CASSEGINLSGYTF. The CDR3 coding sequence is TGTGCCAGCAGTGAAGGCATTAACCTATCCGGCTACACCTTC.

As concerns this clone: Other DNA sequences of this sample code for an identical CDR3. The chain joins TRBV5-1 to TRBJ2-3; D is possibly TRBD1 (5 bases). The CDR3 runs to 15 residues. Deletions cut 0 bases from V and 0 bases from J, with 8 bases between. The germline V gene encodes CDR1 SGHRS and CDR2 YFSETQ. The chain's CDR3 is CASSLVAGSTDTQYF. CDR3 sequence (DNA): TGCGCCAGCAGCTTGGTTGCAGGGAGCACAGATACGCAGTATTTT.

The CDR3 DNA follows: TGTGCCAGCACCCCGGGACAGGGTGACGAGCAGTACTTC. It encodes CASTPGQGDEQYF. The chain recombines TRBV12-3 or TRBV12-4 with TRBJ2-7, with 9 bases that match TRBD1. CDR3 size: 13 residues. V dropped 7 bases and J dropped 5; count of bases not matched to a gene: 6.

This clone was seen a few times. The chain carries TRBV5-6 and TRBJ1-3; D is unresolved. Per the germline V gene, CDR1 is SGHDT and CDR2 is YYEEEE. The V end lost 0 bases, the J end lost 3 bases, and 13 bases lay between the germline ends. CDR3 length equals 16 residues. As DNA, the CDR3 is TGTGCCAGCAGCTTGGAGCCGCGGAGCGTTGGAAACACCATATATTTT. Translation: CASSLEPRSVGNTIYF.

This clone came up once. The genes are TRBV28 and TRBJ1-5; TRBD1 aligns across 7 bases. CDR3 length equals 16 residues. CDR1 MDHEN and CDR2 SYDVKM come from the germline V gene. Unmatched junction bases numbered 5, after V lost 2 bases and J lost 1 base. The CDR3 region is CASSLTGVESNQPQHF. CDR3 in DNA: TGTGCCAGCAGTTTAACAGGGGTTGAGAGCAATCAGCCCCAGCATTTT.

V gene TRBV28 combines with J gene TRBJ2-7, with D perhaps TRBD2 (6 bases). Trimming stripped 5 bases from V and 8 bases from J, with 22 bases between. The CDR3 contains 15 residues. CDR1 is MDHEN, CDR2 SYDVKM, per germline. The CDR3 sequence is CASSKSGSTTAKQYF. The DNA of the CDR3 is TGTGCCAGCAGTAAATCCGGGAGTACAACTGCGAAGCAGTACTTC.

CDR3 sequence: CASSLGGSPLYEQFF. Here the CDR3 DNA reads TGTGCCAGCAGTTTGGGCGGGAGTCCATTATATGAGCAGTTCTTC. The chain is built from TRBV28 and TRBJ2-1; 7 nucleotides align to TRBD2. The CDR3 runs to 15 residues. The junction had 10 bases not matched to a gene; V was cut back by 3 bases and J by 8 bases. CDR1 and CDR2 (germline): MDHEN, SYDVKM.

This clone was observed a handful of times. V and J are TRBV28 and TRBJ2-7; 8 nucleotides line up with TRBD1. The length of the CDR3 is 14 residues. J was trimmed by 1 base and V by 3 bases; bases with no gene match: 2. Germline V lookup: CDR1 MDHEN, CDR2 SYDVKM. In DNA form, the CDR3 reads TGTGCCAGCAGTTTCCGGACAGGGTCCTACGAGCAGTACTTC. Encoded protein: CASSFRTGSYEQYF.

The CDR3 nucleotides are TGTGCCAGTAGTATGCAGGAACGCCTAGGGGGCGGCTACACCTTC. This gives the protein CASSMQERLGGGYTF. The rearrangement links TRBV19 to TRBJ1-2; 7 bases agree with TRBD1. Germline CDR1 reads LNHDA; CDR2 reads SQIVND (reference sequence). The CDR3 is made up of 15 amino acids. V shed 3 bases, J shed 8 bases, and the junction held 12 bases outside the gene matches. Combining the CDR3 with reference TRBV19 and TRBJ1-2 gives the whole variable domain DGGITQSPKYLFRKEGQNVTLSCEQNLNHDAMYWYRQDPGQGLRLIYYSQIVNDFQKGDIAEGYSVSREKKESFPLTVTSAQKNPTAFYLCASSMQERLGGGYTFGSGTRLTVV.

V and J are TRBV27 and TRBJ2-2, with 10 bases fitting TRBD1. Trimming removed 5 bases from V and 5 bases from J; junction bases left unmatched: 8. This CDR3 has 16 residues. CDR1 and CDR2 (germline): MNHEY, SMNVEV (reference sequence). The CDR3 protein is CASSPQTGGGTGELFF. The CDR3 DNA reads TGTGCCAGCAGTCCCCAGACAGGGGGCGGAACCGGGGAGCTGTTTTTT.

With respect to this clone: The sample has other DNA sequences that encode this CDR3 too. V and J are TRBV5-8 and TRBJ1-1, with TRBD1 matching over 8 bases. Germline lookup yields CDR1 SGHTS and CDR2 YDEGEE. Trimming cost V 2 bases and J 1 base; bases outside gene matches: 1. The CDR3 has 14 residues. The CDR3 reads CASSLGTGNTEAFF. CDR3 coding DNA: TGTGCCAGCAGCTTAGGGACAGGGAACACTGAAGCTTTCTTT.